The subject of this entry is one T cell receptor (beta chain). Its target is unknown. V was clipped by 2 bases and J by 5 bases, with 6 bases between them. The CDR3 is 12 amino acids. From germline, CDR1 is MDHEN and CDR2 SYDVKM. These data originate in a study of OX40 agonist ivuxolimab in advanced cancers. The study, taken as a whole, reports: Relative to CD4+, CD8+ T cells held more expanded clones on average.

Repertoires were generated with immunoSEQ multiplex PCR, while TCRdb's copy carries only in-frame clones and drops some. The table shows around 70,000 clones, with 85% occurring only once. The chain is built from TRBV28 and TRBJ1-1, with a weak D call TRBD1 (6 bases). The sample consisted of CD4+ or CD8+ T cells sorted from blood, taken in a trial of the OX40 agonist ivuxolimab. This clonotype was obtained from an adult with an advanced solid tumor such as melanoma, head and neck, liver or kidney cancer. Written as DNA, the CDR3 is TGTGCCAGCAGTTTAGGACAGACTGAAGCTTTCTTT. Its translation: CASSLGQTEAFF.